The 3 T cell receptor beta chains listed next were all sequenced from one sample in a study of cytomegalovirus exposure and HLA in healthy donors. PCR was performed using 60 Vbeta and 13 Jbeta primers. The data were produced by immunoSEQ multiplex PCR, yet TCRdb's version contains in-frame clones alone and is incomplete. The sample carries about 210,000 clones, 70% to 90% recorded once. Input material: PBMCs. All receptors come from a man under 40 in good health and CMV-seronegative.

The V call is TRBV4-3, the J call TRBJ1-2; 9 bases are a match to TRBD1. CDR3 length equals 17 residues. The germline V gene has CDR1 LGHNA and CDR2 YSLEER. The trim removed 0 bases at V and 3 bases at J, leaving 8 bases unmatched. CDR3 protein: CASSQDRTGEIDYGYTF. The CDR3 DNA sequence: TGCGCCAGCAGCCAAGACCGGACAGGGGAGATAGACTATGGCTACACCTTC.

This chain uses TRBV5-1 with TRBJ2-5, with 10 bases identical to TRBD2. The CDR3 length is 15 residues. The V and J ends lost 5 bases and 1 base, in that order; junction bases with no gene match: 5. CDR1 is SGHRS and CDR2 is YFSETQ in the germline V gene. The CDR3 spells CASRRAGGPQETQYF. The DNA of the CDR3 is TGCGCCAGCAGAAGAGCGGGGGGGCCCCAAGAGACCCAGTACTTC.

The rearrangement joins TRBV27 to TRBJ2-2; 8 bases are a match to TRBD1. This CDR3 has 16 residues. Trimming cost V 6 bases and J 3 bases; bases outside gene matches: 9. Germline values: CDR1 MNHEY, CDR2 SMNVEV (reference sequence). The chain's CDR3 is CASSLTTGAYTGELFF. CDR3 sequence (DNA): TGTGCCAGCAGCCTAACGACAGGGGCTTACACCGGGGAGCTGTTTTTT.